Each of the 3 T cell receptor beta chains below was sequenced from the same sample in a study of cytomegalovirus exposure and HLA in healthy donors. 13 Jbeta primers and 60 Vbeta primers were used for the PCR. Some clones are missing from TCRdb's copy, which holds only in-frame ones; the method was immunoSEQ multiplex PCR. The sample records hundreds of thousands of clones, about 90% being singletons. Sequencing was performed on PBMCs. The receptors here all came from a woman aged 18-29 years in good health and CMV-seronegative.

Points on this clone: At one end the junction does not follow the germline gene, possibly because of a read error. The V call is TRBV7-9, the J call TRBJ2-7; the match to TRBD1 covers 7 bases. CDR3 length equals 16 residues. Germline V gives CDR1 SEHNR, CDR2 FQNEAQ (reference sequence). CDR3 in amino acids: CSSSPRDRVLIHEQYF. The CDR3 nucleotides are TGTTCCAGCAGCCCGCGAGACAGGGTATTAATCCACGAGCAGTACTTC.

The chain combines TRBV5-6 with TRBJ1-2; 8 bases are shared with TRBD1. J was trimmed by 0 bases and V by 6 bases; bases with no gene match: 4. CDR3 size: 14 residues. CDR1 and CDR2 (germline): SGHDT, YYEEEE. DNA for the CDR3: TGTGCCAGCACCTGGACAGGGCCTAACTATGGCTACACCTTC. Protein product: CASTWTGPNYGYTF.

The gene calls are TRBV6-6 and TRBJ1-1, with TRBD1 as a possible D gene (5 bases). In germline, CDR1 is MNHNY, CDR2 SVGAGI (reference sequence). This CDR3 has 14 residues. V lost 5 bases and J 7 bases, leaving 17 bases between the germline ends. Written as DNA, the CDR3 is TGTGCCAGCAGTCACCGTCTTTTAACAGGTGAAGCTTTCTTT. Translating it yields CASSHRLLTGEAFF.